Reported below is one T cell receptor beta chain. The target antigen is unknown. These data originate in a study of cytomegalovirus exposure and HLA in healthy donors. Study-wide context: The 95 to 150 validation repertoires used the same platform as the 650 to 850 first-cohort repertoires, a later analysis reported. Overall study results and limits: Among TCR beta chains, those listed as cytomegalovirus-associated numbered over 150.

Clones were sequenced by immunoSEQ multiplex PCR, and TCRdb holds only the in-frame ones, with some missing. The data contain about 240,000 clones, approximately 87% of them seen just once; the ten biggest clones take up 2.6%. With 7 bases clipped from V and 4 bases from J, the junction kept 7 bases outside the gene matches. Germline V gene data show CDR1 as WSHSY and CDR2 as SAAADI. The CDR3 consists of 14 residues. This TCR was sampled from a man aged 18 to 29 in good health and CMV-seronegative. The chain couples TRBV10-2 to TRBJ1-5; 7 bases line up with TRBD1. Sequenced input: PBMCs. The CDR3 DNA follows: TGCGCCAGCACCCAGGGGGGTTCAAATCAGCCCCAGCATTTT. Protein: CASTQGGSNQPQHF.